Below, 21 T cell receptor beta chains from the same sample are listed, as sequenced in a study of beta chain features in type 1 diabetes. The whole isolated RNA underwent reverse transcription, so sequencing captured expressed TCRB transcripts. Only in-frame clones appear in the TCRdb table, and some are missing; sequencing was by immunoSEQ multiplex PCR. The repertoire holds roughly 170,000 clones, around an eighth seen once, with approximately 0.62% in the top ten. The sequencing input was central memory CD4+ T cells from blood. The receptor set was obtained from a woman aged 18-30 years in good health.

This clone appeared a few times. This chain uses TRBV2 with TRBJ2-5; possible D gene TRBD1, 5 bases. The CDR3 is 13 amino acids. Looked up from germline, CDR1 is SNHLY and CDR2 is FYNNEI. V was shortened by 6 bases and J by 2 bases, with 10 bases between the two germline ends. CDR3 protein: CASRGPVQETQYF. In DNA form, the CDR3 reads TGTGCCAGCAGGGGGCCAGTTCAAGAGACCCAGTACTTC.

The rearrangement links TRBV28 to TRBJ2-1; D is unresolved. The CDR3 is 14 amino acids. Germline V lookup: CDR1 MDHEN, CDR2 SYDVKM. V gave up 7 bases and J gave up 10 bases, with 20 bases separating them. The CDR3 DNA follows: TGTGCCAGCACGCAAACCGGGTCCCCGAAGGAGCAGTTCTTC. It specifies CASTQTGSPKEQFF.

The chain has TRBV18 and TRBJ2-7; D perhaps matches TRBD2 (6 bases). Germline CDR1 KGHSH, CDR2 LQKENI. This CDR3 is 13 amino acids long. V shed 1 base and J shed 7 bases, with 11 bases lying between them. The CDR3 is CASSPRGLGEQYF. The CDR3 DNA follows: TGTGCCAGCTCACCACGGGGACTGGGGGAGCAGTACTTC.

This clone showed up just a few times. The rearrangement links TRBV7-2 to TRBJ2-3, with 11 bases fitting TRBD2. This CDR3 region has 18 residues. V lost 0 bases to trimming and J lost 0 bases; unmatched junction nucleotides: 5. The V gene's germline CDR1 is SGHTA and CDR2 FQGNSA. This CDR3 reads CASSLAQLAGGSTDTQYF. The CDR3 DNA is TGTGCCAGCAGCTTAGCTCAGCTAGCGGGAGGAAGCACAGATACGCAGTATTTT. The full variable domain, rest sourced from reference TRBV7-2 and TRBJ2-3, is GAGVSQSPSNKVTEKGKDVELRCDPISGHTALYWYRQSLGQGLEFLIYFQGNSAPDKSGLPSDRFSAERTGGSVSTLTIQRTQQEDSAVYLCASSLAQLAGGSTDTQYFGPGTRLTVL.

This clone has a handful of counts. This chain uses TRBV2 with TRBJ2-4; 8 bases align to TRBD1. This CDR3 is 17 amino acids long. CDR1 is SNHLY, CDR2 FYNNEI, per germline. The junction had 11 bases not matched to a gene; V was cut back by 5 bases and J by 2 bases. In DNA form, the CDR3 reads TGTGCCAGCAGTAGGGACAGGACGGTTTTTACCAAAAACATTCAGTACTTC. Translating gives CASSRDRTVFTKNIQYF.

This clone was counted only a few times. The DNA for the CDR3 is TGTGCCAGCAGCCATACACAGGGAGTGGAGCTGTTTTTT. Translating gives CASSHTQGVELFF. This rearrangement joins TRBV14 to TRBJ2-2; D perhaps matches TRBD1 (6 bases). Trimming took 3 bases from V and 10 from J, leaving 12 bases between them. Germline V gene sequence: CDR1 SGHDN, CDR2 FVKESK. The CDR3 extends over 13 amino acids.

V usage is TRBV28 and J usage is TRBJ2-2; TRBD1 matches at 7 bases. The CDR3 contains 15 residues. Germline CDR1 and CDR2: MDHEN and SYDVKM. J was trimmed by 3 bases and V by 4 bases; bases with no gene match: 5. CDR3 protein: CASSSPGQYTGELFF. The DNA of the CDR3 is TGTGCCAGCAGTTCCCCGGGACAGTACACCGGGGAGCTGTTTTTT.

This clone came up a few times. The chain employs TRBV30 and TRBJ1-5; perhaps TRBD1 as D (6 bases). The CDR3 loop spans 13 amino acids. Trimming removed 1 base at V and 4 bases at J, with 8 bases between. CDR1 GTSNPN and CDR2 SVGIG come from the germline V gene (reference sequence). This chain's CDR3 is CAWSGDTNQPQHF. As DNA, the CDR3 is TGTGCCTGGAGTGGGGACACTAATCAGCCCCAGCATTTT.

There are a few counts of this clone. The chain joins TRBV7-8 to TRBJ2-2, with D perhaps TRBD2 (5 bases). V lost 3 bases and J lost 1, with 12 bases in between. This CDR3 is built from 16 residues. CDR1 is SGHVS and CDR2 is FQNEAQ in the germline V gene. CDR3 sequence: CASSFSRAENTGELFF. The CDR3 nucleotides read TGTGCCAGCAGCTTTTCGAGGGCAGAGAACACCGGGGAGCTGTTTTTT.

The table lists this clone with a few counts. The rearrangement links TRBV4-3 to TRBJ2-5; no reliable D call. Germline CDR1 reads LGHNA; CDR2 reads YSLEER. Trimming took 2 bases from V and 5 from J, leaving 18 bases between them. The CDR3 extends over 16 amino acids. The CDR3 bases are TGCGCCAGCAGCCAATCCCCAGGCGTGGATGGGGAGACCCAGTACTTC. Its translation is CASSQSPGVDGETQYF.

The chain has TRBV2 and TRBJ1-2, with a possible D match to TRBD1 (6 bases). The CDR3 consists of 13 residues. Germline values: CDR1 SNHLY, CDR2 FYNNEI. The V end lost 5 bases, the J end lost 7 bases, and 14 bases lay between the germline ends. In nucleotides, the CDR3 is TGTGCCAGCAGTTACAGGGTCGAGAGTGGCTACACCTTC. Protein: CASSYRVESGYTF.

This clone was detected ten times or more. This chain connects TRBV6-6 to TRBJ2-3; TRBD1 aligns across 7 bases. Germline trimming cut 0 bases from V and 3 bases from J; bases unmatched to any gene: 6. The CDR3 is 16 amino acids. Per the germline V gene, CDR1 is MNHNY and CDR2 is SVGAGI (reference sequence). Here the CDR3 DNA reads TGTGCCAGCAGTTACTCCCCGACAGGGCCGACAGATACGCAGTATTTT. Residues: CASSYSPTGPTDTQYF.

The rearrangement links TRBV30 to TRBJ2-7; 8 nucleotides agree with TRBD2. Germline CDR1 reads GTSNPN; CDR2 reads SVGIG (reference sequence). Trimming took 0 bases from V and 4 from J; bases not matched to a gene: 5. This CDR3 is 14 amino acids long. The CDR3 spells CAWSVGLAGYEQYF. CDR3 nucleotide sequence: TGTGCCTGGAGTGTTGGGCTAGCGGGTTACGAGCAGTACTTC.

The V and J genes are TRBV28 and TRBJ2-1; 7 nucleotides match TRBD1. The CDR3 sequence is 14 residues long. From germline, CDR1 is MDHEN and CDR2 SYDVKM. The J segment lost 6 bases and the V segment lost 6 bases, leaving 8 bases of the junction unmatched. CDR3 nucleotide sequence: TGTGCCAGCAGGACTACGACAGGGCGCAATGAGCAGTTCTTC. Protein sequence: CASRTTTGRNEQFF.

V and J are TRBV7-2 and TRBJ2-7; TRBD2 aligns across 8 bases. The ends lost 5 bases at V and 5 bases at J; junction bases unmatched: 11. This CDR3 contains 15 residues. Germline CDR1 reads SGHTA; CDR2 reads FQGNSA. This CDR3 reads CASSLRPTGGDEQYF. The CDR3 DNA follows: TGTGCCAGCAGCCTGCGACCTACGGGAGGGGACGAGCAGTACTTC.

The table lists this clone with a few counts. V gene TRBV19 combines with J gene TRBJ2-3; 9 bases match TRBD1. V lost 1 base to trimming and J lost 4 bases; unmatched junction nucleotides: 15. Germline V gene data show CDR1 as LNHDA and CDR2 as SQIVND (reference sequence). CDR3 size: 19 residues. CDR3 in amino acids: CASSIATRTGDPRADTQYF. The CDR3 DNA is TGTGCCAGTAGTATAGCGACCCGGACAGGGGACCCAAGGGCAGATACGCAGTATTTT.

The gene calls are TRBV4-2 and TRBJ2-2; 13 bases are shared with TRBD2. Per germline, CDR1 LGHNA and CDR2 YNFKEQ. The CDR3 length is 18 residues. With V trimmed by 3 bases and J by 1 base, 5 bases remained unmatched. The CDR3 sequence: CASSQSGTSGMNTGELFF. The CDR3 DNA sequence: TGTGCCAGCAGCCAGTCCGGGACTAGCGGGATGAACACCGGGGAGCTGTTTTTT.

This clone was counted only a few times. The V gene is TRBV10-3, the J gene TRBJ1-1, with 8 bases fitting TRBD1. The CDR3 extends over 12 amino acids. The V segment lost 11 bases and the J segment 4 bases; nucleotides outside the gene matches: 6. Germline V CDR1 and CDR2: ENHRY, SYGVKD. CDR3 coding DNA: TGTGCCGCACGGACAGGGCTCACTGAAGCTTTCTTT. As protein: CAARTGLTEAFF.

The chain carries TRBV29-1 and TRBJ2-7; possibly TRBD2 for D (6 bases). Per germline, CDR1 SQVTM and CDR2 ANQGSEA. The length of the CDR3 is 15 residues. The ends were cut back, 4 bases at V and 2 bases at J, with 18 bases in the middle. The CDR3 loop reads CSVVLWGGDPYEQYF. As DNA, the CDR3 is TGCAGCGTTGTATTATGGGGCGGGGACCCCTACGAGCAGTACTTC.

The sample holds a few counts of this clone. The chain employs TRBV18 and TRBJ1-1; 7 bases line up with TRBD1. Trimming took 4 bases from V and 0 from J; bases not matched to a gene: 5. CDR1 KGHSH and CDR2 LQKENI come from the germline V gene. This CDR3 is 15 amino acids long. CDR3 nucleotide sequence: TGTGCCAGCTCACGTTTACAGGGGATGAACACTGAAGCTTTCTTT. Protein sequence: CASSRLQGMNTEAFF.

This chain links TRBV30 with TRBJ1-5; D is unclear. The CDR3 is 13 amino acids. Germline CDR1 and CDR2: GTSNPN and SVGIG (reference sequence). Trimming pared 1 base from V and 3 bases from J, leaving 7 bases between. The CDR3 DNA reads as TGTGCCTGGAGTGCGCAGGACAATCAGCCCCAGCATTTT. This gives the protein CAWSAQDNQPQHF.